The clone carrying this T cell receptor (beta chain) was observed at least ten times. The antigen remains undetermined. This record belongs to a study of CD8 T cells in ankylosing spondylitis. Using quantitative 5'-RACE with molecular barcodes, the authors made TCR beta libraries. TCRdb re-analysed the 5' RACE reads in MiXCR, keeping a single row per CDR3 protein. The sample comprises roughly 160,000 distinct CDR3 sequences, 8.5% to 10% of which are singletons, and more than 12% rests with the top ten. Study-wide results and caveats: Disease-associated clonotypes exhibited CD8+ identity and were relatively infrequent in peripheral blood. Clones linked to disease were reported to show significant enrichment in matched ankylosing spondylitis synovial fluid. Seven to nine highly homologous variants made up a TCR beta motif, and this motif appeared characteristic of ankylosing spondylitis blood.

The V end was cut by 0 bases, the J end by 8 bases, with 14 bases between. The germline V gene has CDR1 LGHDT and CDR2 YNNKEL (reference sequence). This CDR3 is built from 15 residues. This sequence was found in a female donor with ankylosing spondylitis or in good health (not recorded which). Sample: blood, either unsorted or a sorted T cell fraction (not recorded which). The rearrangement links TRBV3-1 to TRBJ2-1; D might be TRBD2 (5 bases). The CDR3 reads CASSQDLSTGDEQFF. CDR3 bases: TGTGCCAGCAGCCAAGATCTAAGCACCGGGGATGAGCAGTTCTTC.